The rows below give T cell receptor beta chains drawn from one sample of a study of blood T cell repertoires in COVID-19. Profiled with immunoSEQ multiplex PCR; TCRdb holds only in-frame clones, not every one. The sample includes a few hundred thousand clones, over 85% of them seen just once. The specimen sequenced was peripheral blood. The receptors derive from a woman in her 30s with COVID-19, enrolled during active disease. Each CDR3 is given with its conserved first and last residue. A D gene is named only where the DNA matches it firmly. Some rows mark clone size as missing; the rest say once, few, many or name a class of expanded clone.

D gene,clone size,J gene,V gene,CDR3 DNA,CDR3 protein
TRBD2,.,TRBJ2-1,TRBV5-1,TGCGCCAGCAGCTTGTTAGCGGGGTACAATGAGCAGTTCTTC,CASSLLAGYNEQFF
.,.,TRBJ2-7,TRBV9,TGTGCCAGCAGCGTAGGCGTCAGGGTAGACGAGCAGTACTTC,CASSVGVRVDEQYF
TRBD1,.,TRBJ1-2,TRBV6-5,TGTGCCAGCAGGAAACAGGGGCCGCCTTATGGCTACACCTTC,CASRKQGPPYGYTF
TRBD1,.,TRBJ2-2,TRBV6-1,TGTGCCAGCAGTGCCCCGGACGGGACAGATACCGGGGAGCTGTTTTTT,CASSAPDGTDTGELFF
TRBD1,.,TRBJ1-1,TRBV7-2,TGTGCCAGCAGCTTAGAGGACAGGGGAATTTCGGGTTCTGAAGCTTTCTTT,CASSLEDRGISGSEAFF
TRBD2,.,TRBJ2-7,TRBV6-2/TRBV6-3,TGTGCCAGCAGTGACCGGACTAGTCCGTACTTC,CASSDRTSPYF
TRBD1,few,TRBJ2-1,TRBV29-1,TGCAGCGTTGACGAAGGGGGCGCATTAAATGAGCAGTTCTTC,CSVDEGGALNEQFF
.,.,TRBJ2-7,TRBV7-2,TGTGCCAGCAGCTTTTCGACAGCCTACTCCTACGAGCAGTACTTC,CASSFSTAYSYEQYF
.,.,TRBJ1-2,TRBV30,TGTGCCTGGGGGACCGGAGGGCGTTATGGCTACACCTTC,CAWGTGGRYGYTF
TRBD2,many,TRBJ2-1,TRBV6-1,TGTGCCAGCAGTGAAGGGACTAGCGGGGGGAATGAGCAGTTCTTC,CASSEGTSGGNEQFF
.,.,TRBJ2-4,TRBV6-2/TRBV6-3,TGTGCCAGCAGTTACCCCCTCGGACTAGCCAAAAACATTCAGTACTTC,CASSYPLGLAKNIQYF